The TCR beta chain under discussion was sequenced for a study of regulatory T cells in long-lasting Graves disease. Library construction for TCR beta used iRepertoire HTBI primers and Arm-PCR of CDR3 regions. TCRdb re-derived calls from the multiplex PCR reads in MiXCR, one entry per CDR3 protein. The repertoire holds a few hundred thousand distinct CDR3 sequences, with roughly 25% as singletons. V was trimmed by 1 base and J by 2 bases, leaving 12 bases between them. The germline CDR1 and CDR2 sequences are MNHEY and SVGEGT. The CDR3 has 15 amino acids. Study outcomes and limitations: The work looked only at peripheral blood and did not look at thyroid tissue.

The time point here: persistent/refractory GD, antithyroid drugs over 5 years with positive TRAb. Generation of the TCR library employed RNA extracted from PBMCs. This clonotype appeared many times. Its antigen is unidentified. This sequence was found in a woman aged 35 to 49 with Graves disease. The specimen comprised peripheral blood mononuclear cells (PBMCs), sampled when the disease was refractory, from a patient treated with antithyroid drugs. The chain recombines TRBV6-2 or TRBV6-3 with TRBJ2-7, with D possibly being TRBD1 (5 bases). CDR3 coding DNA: TGTGCCAGCAGTTACTACAGGAACTCGCCCTACGAGCAGTACTTC. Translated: CASSYYRNSPYEQYF.